This T cell receptor (beta chain) stems from a study of shared clonotypes between healthy human individuals. The study, taken as a whole, reports: Donors were few, which limited the genetic and exposure-history diversity represented.

CDR1 is MDHEN and CDR2 is SYDVKM in the germline V gene. CDR3 length: 14 residues. V gave up 2 bases and J gave up 4 bases; unmatched junction bases: 5. Comments on this clone: What it binds is not known. Other nucleotide sequences in the sample specify the same CDR3.

TCRdb's copy holds only in-frame clones and misses some; the assay was immunoSEQ multiplex PCR. The sample carries about a million clones, roughly 75% recorded once. The sequence was collected from a man aged 18 to 29 in good health. The sequenced sample consisted of memory CD4+ T cells sorted from blood. Described subset: CD45RA-negative fraction. This chain links TRBV28 with TRBJ2-7, with 7 bases aligning to TRBD1. Written as DNA, the CDR3 is TGTGCCAGCAGTTTAAGAGGGGGCGCGTACGAGCAGTACTTC. Amino acid sequence: CASSLRGGAYEQYF.